A single sample gave rise to the 7 T cell receptor beta chains below, sequenced in a study of early stage breast cancer tumors. TCRdb keeps only in-frame clones here, not all; method: immunoSEQ multiplex PCR. The profile covers under 45,000 clones, with 55% to 75% appearing a single time and about 7.8% taken by the ten largest. The sample was blood. The receptors shown here come from a person aged 45 to 59 with breast cancer.

The chain carries TRBV15 and TRBJ2-1; D is undetermined. In germline, CDR1 is LNHNV, CDR2 YYDKDF (reference sequence). Trimming left V 3 bases short and J 0 bases short, with 12 bases between. CDR3 size: 16 residues. CDR3 sequence reads: CATSSTPPNSYNEQFF. In nucleotides, the CDR3 is TGTGCCACCAGCAGCACACCTCCAAACTCCTACAATGAGCAGTTCTTC.

This clone was detected only a few times. This chain uses TRBV9 with TRBJ1-1, with a possible D match to TRBD1 (5 bases). This CDR3 comprises 13 residues. V was trimmed by 0 bases and J by 2 bases, leaving 5 bases between them. Germline V gene data show CDR1 as SGDLS and CDR2 as YYNGEE. Here the CDR3 DNA reads TGTGCCAGCAGCGTAGGGACAAACACTGAAGCTTTCTTT. It yields the protein CASSVGTNTEAFF.

The chain carries TRBV14 and TRBJ2-3; D is uncertain. The CDR3 totals 16 residues. In germline, CDR1 is SGHDN, CDR2 FVKESK. The V end lost 0 bases, the J end lost 3 bases, and 13 bases lay between the germline ends. Here the CDR3 reads CASSQDRLGQTDTQYF. The CDR3 DNA sequence: TGTGCCAGCAGCCAAGATCGTTTGGGCCAGACAGATACGCAGTATTTT.

The V call is TRBV19, the J call TRBJ1-2; 8 bases agree with TRBD1. CDR1 and CDR2 from the germline V gene are LNHDA and SQIVND (reference sequence). The CDR3 has 15 residues. J was trimmed by 5 bases and V by 5 bases; bases with no gene match: 10. CDR3 in amino acids: CASSPRTGLVYGYTF. The CDR3, as DNA: TGTGCCAGTAGTCCGCGGACAGGGCTTGTTTATGGCTACACCTTC.

This chain uses TRBV20-1 with TRBJ2-7; 9 positions agree with TRBD2. Trimming at V came to 6 bases and at J to 6 bases, leaving 3 bases not matched to a gene. This CDR3 spans 11 amino acids. The V gene's germline CDR1 is DFQATT and CDR2 SNEGSKA (reference sequence). The CDR3 here is CSATLAGEQYF. In DNA, the CDR3 is TGCAGTGCAACACTAGCGGGCGAGCAGTACTTC.

The chain recombines TRBV5-1 with TRBJ1-5; TRBD1 matches 7 bases. The CDR3 has 14 residues. Germline V lookup: CDR1 SGHRS, CDR2 YFSETQ. The V segment lost 4 bases and the J segment 5 bases; nucleotides outside the gene matches: 6. The CDR3 spells CASSPTGNHQPQHF. The CDR3 DNA reads TGCGCCAGCAGCCCGACAGGGAACCATCAGCCCCAGCATTTT. The full variable domain, rest sourced from reference TRBV5-1 and TRBJ1-5, is KAGVTQTPRYLIKTRGQQVTLSCSPISGHRSVSWYQQTPGQGLQFLFEYFSETQRNKGNFPGRFSGRQFSNSRSEMNVSTLELGDSALYLCASSPTGNHQPQHFGDGTRLSIL.

V usage is TRBV9 and J usage is TRBJ2-2; D gene ambiguous. Trimming pared 6 bases from V and 3 bases from J, leaving 6 bases between. Germline lookup yields CDR1 SGDLS and CDR2 YYNGEE. The CDR3 contains 12 residues. CDR3 loop: CASMADTGELFF. The CDR3 region has the DNA TGTGCCAGCATGGCCGACACCGGGGAGCTGTTTTTT.